This is a list of T cell receptor beta chains from one sample in a study of cytomegalovirus exposure and HLA in healthy donors. Profiled with immunoSEQ multiplex PCR; TCRdb holds only in-frame clones, not every one. The sample holds about 130,000 clones; roughly 85% are singletons and the top ten take 1.2%. Specimen: PBMCs. The receptors here all came from a boy younger than 18 in good health and CMV-seronegative. Each CDR3 is given with its conserved first and last residue. Fields, in order: D gene, J gene, clone size, V gene, CDR3 protein, CDR3 DNA. The D gene is left open where the match is weak. The size entry is marked missing in some rows and otherwise reads once, few, many or a size class.

d_call: .
j_call: TRBJ1-2
clone_size: .
v_call: TRBV7-9
cdr3_aa: CASTLSPEGPLGYTF
cdr3_nt: TGTGCCAGCACCCTAAGTCCGGAGGGCCCACTTGGCTACACCTTC

d_call: TRBD2
j_call: TRBJ2-4
clone_size: .
v_call: TRBV30
cdr3_aa: CAWSGLAGGSYF
cdr3_nt: TGTGCCTGGAGTGGGCTAGCGGGAGGCTCGTACTTC

d_call: .
j_call: TRBJ2-3
clone_size: .
v_call: TRBV7-8
cdr3_aa: CTSSLRRDLTDTQYF
cdr3_nt: TGTACCAGCAGCTTAAGGCGGGACCTCACAGATACGCAGTATTTT

d_call: .
j_call: TRBJ1-3
clone_size: .
v_call: TRBV29-1
cdr3_aa: CSVRGSGNTIYF
cdr3_nt: TGCAGCGTTCGAGGGTCTGGAAACACCATATATTTT

d_call: .
j_call: TRBJ2-1
clone_size: few
v_call: TRBV29-1
cdr3_aa: CSVVEVLNNEQFF
cdr3_nt: TGCAGCGTTGTGGAGGTTCTGAACAATGAGCAGTTCTTC

d_call: .
j_call: TRBJ2-3
clone_size: .
v_call: TRBV30
cdr3_aa: CAWKPSTDTQYF
cdr3_nt: TGTGCCTGGAAGCCTAGCACAGATACGCAGTATTTT

d_call: TRBD2
j_call: TRBJ2-1
clone_size: .
v_call: TRBV5-1
cdr3_aa: CASSRGLAGGHDEQFF
cdr3_nt: TGCGCCAGCAGCCGGGGGCTAGCGGGAGGGCACGATGAGCAGTTCTTC

d_call: .
j_call: TRBJ1-6
clone_size: .
v_call: TRBV5-1
cdr3_aa: CASSEGGGSPLHF
cdr3_nt: TGCGCCAGCAGCGAGGGAGGTGGTTCACCCCTCCACTTT

d_call: .
j_call: TRBJ1-5
clone_size: .
v_call: TRBV25-1
cdr3_aa: CASSESGESQPQHF
cdr3_nt: TGTGCCAGCAGTGAATCAGGGGAGTCCCAGCCCCAGCATTTT

d_call: .
j_call: TRBJ2-3
clone_size: .
v_call: TRBV4-1
cdr3_aa: CASSQLQTRGQYF
cdr3_nt: TGCGCCAGCAGCCAACTCCAGACCCGAGGGCAGTATTTT

d_call: .
j_call: TRBJ2-6
clone_size: .
v_call: TRBV7-8
cdr3_aa: CASSLVAFSGANVLTF
cdr3_nt: TGTGCCAGCAGCTTAGTGGCATTCTCTGGGGCCAACGTCCTGACTTTC

d_call: .
j_call: TRBJ1-4
clone_size: .
v_call: TRBV19
cdr3_aa: CASTLGGRFNEKLFF
cdr3_nt: TGTGCCAGTACCCTGGGAGGACGGTTTAATGAAAAACTGTTTTTT

d_call: TRBD1
j_call: TRBJ2-7
clone_size: .
v_call: TRBV9
cdr3_aa: CASSVGDRGSVQYF
cdr3_nt: TGTGCCAGCAGCGTAGGGGACAGGGGGTCGGTGCAGTACTTC

d_call: .
j_call: TRBJ1-3
clone_size: .
v_call: TRBV27
cdr3_aa: CASSSVSSGNTIYF
cdr3_nt: TGTGCCAGCAGTTCGGTGAGCTCTGGAAACACCATATATTTT

d_call: TRBD2
j_call: TRBJ2-1
clone_size: .
v_call: TRBV5-1
cdr3_aa: CASSPGLAGENEQFF
cdr3_nt: TGCGCCAGCAGCCCGGGACTAGCGGGAGAAAATGAGCAGTTCTTC

d_call: TRBD1
j_call: TRBJ1-5
clone_size: .
v_call: TRBV27
cdr3_aa: CASSLTGGGQPQHF
cdr3_nt: TGTGCCAGCAGTTTGACAGGGGGCGGTCAGCCCCAGCATTTT

d_call: .
j_call: TRBJ2-1
clone_size: .
v_call: TRBV5-6
cdr3_aa: CASSLLSGMNEQFF
cdr3_nt: TGTGCCAGCAGCTTGTTATCGGGGATGAATGAGCAGTTCTTC

d_call: .
j_call: TRBJ1-1
clone_size: .
v_call: TRBV27
cdr3_aa: CASSLTGMNTEAFF
cdr3_nt: TGTGCCAGCAGTTTAACAGGAATGAACACTGAAGCTTTCTTT

d_call: TRBD1
j_call: TRBJ1-1
clone_size: .
v_call: TRBV2
cdr3_aa: CASSVDRGHTEAFF
cdr3_nt: TGTGCCAGCAGTGTGGACAGGGGTCACACTGAAGCTTTCTTT

d_call: TRBD1
j_call: TRBJ1-4
clone_size: .
v_call: TRBV7-9
cdr3_aa: CASSRGQGANNEKLFF
cdr3_nt: TGTGCCAGCAGCCGTGGACAGGGAGCCAACAATGAAAAACTGTTTTTT

d_call: .
j_call: TRBJ2-7
clone_size: .
v_call: TRBV2
cdr3_aa: CASSFERGSYSYEQYF
cdr3_nt: TGTGCCAGCAGTTTCGAAAGGGGCTCCTACTCCTACGAGCAGTACTTC

d_call: .
j_call: TRBJ2-7
clone_size: .
v_call: TRBV15
cdr3_aa: CATSRPDRIYEQYF
cdr3_nt: TGTGCCACCAGCAGACCTGACAGGATCTACGAGCAGTACTTC

d_call: .
j_call: TRBJ1-1
clone_size: .
v_call: TRBV6-1
cdr3_aa: CASSLGAGPNTEAFF
cdr3_nt: TGTGCCAGCAGTCTGGGCGCGGGGCCGAACACTGAAGCTTTCTTT

d_call: TRBD2
j_call: TRBJ2-3
clone_size: .
v_call: TRBV5-1
cdr3_aa: CASSLVGGGAGDTQYF
cdr3_nt: TGCGCCAGCAGCTTGGTTGGCGGGGGGGCTGGAGATACGCAGTATTTT

d_call: .
j_call: TRBJ2-2
clone_size: .
v_call: TRBV5-4
cdr3_aa: CASSLERERGELFF
cdr3_nt: TGTGCCAGCAGCTTGGAGCGCGAGAGAGGGGAGCTGTTTTTT

d_call: .
j_call: TRBJ2-7
clone_size: .
v_call: TRBV6-6
cdr3_aa: CASSTRDKSYEQYF
cdr3_nt: TGTGCCAGCAGTACCCGGGACAAGTCCTACGAGCAGTACTTC

d_call: .
j_call: TRBJ2-4
clone_size: .
v_call: TRBV18
cdr3_aa: CASSPPGGSLAKNIQYF
cdr3_nt: TGTGCCAGCTCACCACCGGGTGGGAGTTTAGCCAAAAACATTCAGTACTTC

d_call: .
j_call: TRBJ2-1
clone_size: few
v_call: TRBV6-1
cdr3_aa: CASSRVRGNEQFF
cdr3_nt: TGTGCCAGCTCAAGGGTCCGGGGCAATGAGCAGTTCTTC

d_call: TRBD1
j_call: TRBJ1-1
clone_size: .
v_call: TRBV18
cdr3_aa: CASSPTSGQGAEAFF
cdr3_nt: TGTGCCAGCTCCCCTACCTCCGGACAGGGGGCCGAAGCTTTCTTT

d_call: .
j_call: TRBJ2-7
clone_size: .
v_call: TRBV6-5
cdr3_aa: CASSYRPRYEQYF
cdr3_nt: TGTGCCAGCAGTTACCGGCCGCGGTACGAGCAGTACTTC

d_call: .
j_call: TRBJ1-5
clone_size: few
v_call: TRBV4-2
cdr3_aa: CASSQDIGQPQHF
cdr3_nt: TGTGCCAGCAGCCAAGATATCGGTCAGCCCCAGCATTTT

d_call: .
j_call: TRBJ1-3
clone_size: once
v_call: TRBV5-1
cdr3_aa: CASSLGGIPSGNTIYF
cdr3_nt: TGCGCCAGCAGCTTGGGTGGCATACCCTCTGGAAACACCATATATTTT

d_call: .
j_call: TRBJ2-5
clone_size: .
v_call: TRBV2
cdr3_aa: CASSGEMLEETQYF
cdr3_nt: TGTGCCAGCAGTGGGGAGATGCTAGAAGAGACCCAGTACTTC